This TCR beta chain was identified during a study of regulatory T cells in long-lasting Graves disease. Construction of the TCR beta libraries employed iRepertoire HTBI primers in conjunction with Arm-PCR of CDR3 regions. TCRdb re-derived calls from the multiplex PCR reads in MiXCR, one entry per CDR3 protein. The sample shows around 320,000 distinct CDR3 sequences, 16% of them seen only once. Time point of the sample: newly diagnosed GD, antithyroid drugs for less than 3 months. PBMC-derived RNA was used for the TCR library. Study results and limitations: Blood alone, not thyroid tissue, was studied.

A few counts support this clonotype. The antigen remains undetermined. The same data also contributed to another study, on T cells in Graves' hyperthyroidism and ophthalmopathy.

This TCR was sampled from a middle-aged man with Graves disease. The specimen was peripheral blood mononuclear cells (PBMCs), collected at new diagnosis, from a patient treated with antithyroid drugs.

CDR3 sequence (DNA): TGTGCCAGCAGCCAAGTAGCGGGGGGATACGAAAAACTGTTTTTT. It yields the protein CASSQVAGGYEKLFF. The J gene is TRBJ1-4, the V gene TRBV14; D might be TRBD1 (5 bases). V was pared by 1 base and J by 8 bases, with 14 bases between. CDR3 length: 15 amino acids. Germline CDR1 SGHDN, CDR2 FVKESK.